These 7 T cell receptor beta chains originate from one sample sequenced in a study of blood T cell repertoires in COVID-19 (TCRdb year 2020). Receptors were amplified or captured by the immunoSEQ multiplex PCR assay. Drawn from immuneACCESS, this table holds only the in-frame rearrangements with V and J called that TCRdb kept. Clones are partly lost; checked studies trace under half to an unresolved V gene and leave the rest unexplained. This sample lists 200,000 to 250,000 clones; roughly 80% were detected once. In total, the top ten clones hold 2.3% of the sample. Material: peripheral blood. These receptors were obtained from an older woman with acute or convalescent COVID-19.

This chain links TRBV7-2 with TRBJ1-2; 7 bases fit TRBD1. The V gene's germline CDR1 is SGHTA and CDR2 FQGNSA. V shed 5 bases and J 3 bases; nucleotides not matched to a gene: 3. The CDR3 spans 13 residues. CDR3 sequence reads: CASSTGTDYGYTF. The CDR3 nucleotides read TGTGCCAGCAGCACCGGGACAGACTATGGCTACACCTTC.

The CDR3 sequence is CASSIGSEFSYGYTF. As DNA, the CDR3 is TGTGCCAGTAGTATAGGGAGCGAATTCAGCTATGGCTACACCTTC. This chain uses TRBV19 with TRBJ1-2; D is ambiguous. The CDR3 loop spans 15 amino acids. Per the germline V gene, CDR1 is LNHDA and CDR2 is SQIVND (reference sequence). V was trimmed by 1 base and J by 4 bases, leaving 13 bases between them.

The gene calls are TRBV3-1 (or the pseudogene TRBV3-2) and TRBJ2-2, with unresolved D. Germline loops: CDR1 LGHDT, CDR2 YNNKEL (reference sequence). The V and J ends lost 1 base and 7 bases respectively, with 7 bases between them. The CDR3 is 13 amino acids. The CDR3 DNA reads as TGTGCCAGCAGCCAAGCCCCTAGCGGGGAGCTGTTTTTT. It codes for CASSQAPSGELFF.

This clone is a singleton in its sample. The J gene is TRBJ1-1, the V gene TRBV12-3 or TRBV12-4; TRBD1 might be the D (5 bases). The CDR3 sequence is 12 residues long. Trimming cost V 10 bases and J 6 bases, with 15 bases left between them. The CDR3 region is CAIGGLGAEAFF. The CDR3 region has the DNA TGTGCCATCGGTGGGTTAGGGGCTGAAGCTTTCTTT.

The rearrangement uses TRBV4-1 and TRBJ2-5; 11 bases line up with TRBD2. CDR3 length: 17 residues. The germline V gene has CDR1 MGHRA and CDR2 YSYEKL. V was pared by 0 bases and J by 2 bases, with 5 bases of the junction left unmatched. The chain's CDR3 is CASSQDRGTSGQETQYF. The CDR3 region has the DNA TGCGCCAGCAGCCAAGATCGCGGGACTAGCGGTCAAGAGACCCAGTACTTC.

In its sample, this clone was seen once. The CDR3 spells CASSPGTGNTYEQYF. The CDR3 DNA follows: TGTGCCAGCTCACCGGGGACAGGAAATACCTACGAGCAGTACTTC. The chain links TRBV18 to TRBJ2-7, with 8 bases matching TRBD1. The germline CDR1 and CDR2 sequences are KGHSH and LQKENI. CDR3 size: 15 residues. After removal of 3 bases from V and 2 bases from J, the junction contained 6 bases not matched to a gene.

The chain links TRBV24-1 to TRBJ2-1; maybe TRBD2 (5 bases). The CDR3 extends over 13 amino acids. V was clipped by 5 bases and J by 10 bases, with 14 bases between them. Germline assignment: CDR1 KGHDR and CDR2 SFDVKD. The CDR3 DNA reads as TGTGCCACCAGTGCGTTTGGCGGGTCGGAGCAGTTCTTC. Its protein is CATSAFGGSEQFF.